These T cell receptor beta chains were read from a single sample in a study of blood T cell repertoires in COVID-19. Using immunoSEQ multiplex PCR, the repertoire was profiled, and TCRdb retains in-frame clones only, with some absent. The table records about 120,000 clones, nearly 90% of them present only once. Sequencing was done on a sample of peripheral blood. These receptors all stem from a woman between 55 and 75 years old with COVID-19, enrolled during active disease. The CDR3 runs from the conserved cysteine through the conserved F or W. D genes are given only for firm matches. Rows give clone size only sometimes, using once, few, many, or a class for an expanded clone.

clone_size j_call v_call d_call cdr3_nt cdr3_aa
NA TRBJ1-2 TRBV4-3 NA TGCGCCAGCAGCCAAGCCACAGGGCTCTATGGCTACACCTTC CASSQATGLYGYTF
NA TRBJ1-1 TRBV27 TRBD1 TGTGCCAGCAGTTTGGTAGGGGGCGGCTCTGAAGCTTTCTTT CASSLVGGGSEAFF
once TRBJ1-1 TRBV19 NA TGTGCCACGGGGGGGAACACTGAAGCTTTCTTT CATGGNTEAFF
NA TRBJ1-5 TRBV6-1 TRBD1 TGTGCCAGCAGTGAGGTCCCCGGAGGGCAGGGGGAACAGCCCCAGCATTTT CASSEVPGGQGEQPQHF
NA TRBJ2-1 TRBV5-1 TRBD1 TGCGCCAGCACCCGGACAGGCGGATACAATGAGCAGTTCTTC CASTRTGGYNEQFF
NA TRBJ1-4 TRBV5-8 NA TGTGCCAGCAGCTCCCAGGGCGAAAAACTGTTTTTT CASSSQGEKLFF
NA TRBJ2-2 TRBV6-6 NA TGTGCCAGCAGTTTTCGCAGGCCCGGGGAGCTGTTTTTT CASSFRRPGELFF
NA TRBJ1-4 TRBV7-9 TRBD1 TGTGCCAGCAGCTCGGACAGGGCAGAAAAACTGTTTTTT CASSSDRAEKLFF
NA TRBJ1-5 TRBV19 TRBD1 TGTGCCAGTAGTATAGGGACAGGGGGCAATCAGCCCCAGCATTTT CASSIGTGGNQPQHF
NA TRBJ2-5 TRBV7-6 NA TGTGCCAGCAGCTATGGAGGCAAACACCAAGAGACCCAGTACTTC CASSYGGKHQETQYF
once TRBJ2-2 TRBV5-8 NA TGTGCCAGCAAGAGACGGTGGCAGGGAAGGGGGACCGGGGAGCTGTTTTTT CASKRRWQGRGTGELFF
NA TRBJ2-2 TRBV5-1 TRBD1 TGCGCCAGCAGACGGACAGGGGGCTACGGCACCGGGGAGCTGTTTTTT CASRRTGGYGTGELFF
NA TRBJ1-4 TRBV14 TRBD1 TGTGCCAGCAGCCAATATGGACAGGGAGTACTGTTTTTT CASSQYGQGVLFF
NA TRBJ1-5 TRBV6-1 TRBD1 TGTGCCAGCAGTGAAGGACAGGGGGCAGGACAGCCCCAGCATTTT CASSEGQGAGQPQHF
NA TRBJ1-2 TRBV7-9 NA TGTGCCAGCAGCTTAGGGCTGACAGGCCGGGATAACTATGGCTACACCTTC CASSLGLTGRDNYGYTF
NA TRBJ2-2 TRBV5-1 NA TGCGCCAGCAGCTCGAGCACCTCGAACACCGGGGAGCTGTTTTTT CASSSSTSNTGELFF
NA TRBJ2-2 TRBV29-1 NA TGCAGCGTTGGATTGGGGGCCACCGGGGAGCTGTTTTTT CSVGLGATGELFF
NA TRBJ1-3 TRBV6-2/TRBV6-3 TRBD1 TGTGCCAGCAGTTCGCAGGGGGCCGATGGAAACACCATATATTTT CASSSQGADGNTIYF
NA TRBJ2-5 TRBV12-5 NA TGTGCTAGTGGTTCCGGGACTGTCCAAGAGACCCAGTACTTC CASGSGTVQETQYF
NA TRBJ2-2 TRBV4-1 NA TGCGCCAGCAGCCAAGAGTCGCAGGTCGGCGGGGAGCTGTTTTTT CASSQESQVGGELFF
NA TRBJ2-2 TRBV19 TRBD1 TGTGCCAGTAGAAGGACAGGGGAGATCACCGGGGAGCTGTTTTTT CASRRTGEITGELFF